The T cell receptor (beta chain) under discussion was sequenced for a study of Ad26.COV2.S vaccination and SARS-CoV-2 variants. Study-wide context: By the intramuscular route, Ad26.COV2.S was given once, or twice 56 days apart. General study findings and limits: The analyses of TCR breadth and depth may have understated the size of total T cell responses.

Specified treatment: some 20 received Ad26.COV2.S at low or high dose, single or two shots; about 5 received placebo; per-sample allocation not given. Specimen acquisition occurred on day 63 following the initial vaccine or placebo injection. The individual, an adult aged 18-55 years, was a donor in Boston. The CDR3 contains 16 residues. The germline V gene encodes CDR1 MNHEY and CDR2 SMNVEV (reference sequence). V shed 7 bases, J shed 6 bases, and the junction held 13 bases outside the gene matches. Repertoires were generated with immunoSEQ multiplex PCR, while TCRdb's copy carries only in-frame clones and drops some. The data hold some 640,000 clones, with 70% to 90% observed a single time. This clone was recorded once. What it binds is not known.

The sequencing used peripheral blood, collected in a trial of Ad26.COV2.S vaccine versus placebo. The sequence was collected from a person between 18 and 65 years old who received the Ad26.COV2.S COVID-19 vaccine or a placebo. The chain is built from TRBV27 and TRBJ2-1, with 9 bases identical to TRBD1. DNA for the CDR3: TGTGCCAGCACCTTGCCCGGACAGGGGCAGGGCAATGAGCAGTTCTTC. It specifies CASTLPGQGQGNEQFF.